These T cell receptor beta chains were read from a single sample in a study of blood T cell repertoires in COVID-19. Profiling relied on immunoSEQ multiplex PCR, and the TCRdb table lists in-frame clones only, not all of them. Of around 100,000 clones listed, roughly 85% are singletons. Source material: peripheral blood. The receptors originated from a woman aged 55-75 years with COVID-19, enrolled during active disease. Both conserved end residues are part of each CDR3.

V gene | CDR3 protein
TRBV27 | CASSFKRGGLSSYNEQFF
TRBV11-2 | CASSLSSGFITGELFF
TRBV27 | CASSLTGGSVETQYF
TRBV28 | CASSGGGIMNTEAFF
TRBV12-5 | CASGLNSGTNNNSPLHF
TRBV7-3 | CASSLSDRGSATGELFF
TRBV19 | CASSPGGGEAFF
TRBV30 | CAWSVRGGYTF
TRBV7-8 | CASSLRRNNYGYTF
TRBV19 | CASSPRTGGTTKNIQYF
TRBV11-1 | CASSRQDGTGDGYTF
TRBV19 | CASTSQQGGQPQHF
TRBV5-6 | CASSLVLAGEQETQYF
TRBV7-9 | CASTHSGGLGEQYF
TRBV4-1 | CASSFGTSSRRNTGELFF
TRBV5-1 | CASSLATGPGEQYF
TRBV7-6 | CASSLDGGVYNEQFF
TRBV13 | CASSLGQAGGNTIYF
TRBV3-1/TRBV3-2 | CASSGGDRYTIYF
TRBV3-1/TRBV3-2 | CASSQGQFQETQYF
TRBV27 | CASSLLRGASIYGYTF
TRBV4-3 | CASSHPAGGAGTEAFF
TRBV7-6 | CASSSTTGGFDSPLHF
TRBV10-3 | CAISDPSGGPPGELFF
TRBV6-5 | CASSYRGTGAYGYTF
TRBV28 | CASSLTRYMNTEAFF
TRBV7-8 | CASSEPGQFRLGEYGYTF
TRBV3-1/TRBV3-2 | CASSQGRANYGYTF
TRBV6-2/TRBV6-3 | CASSWLAGGRGTGELFF
TRBV19 | CATRGSGFWEQPQHF
TRBV3-1/TRBV3-2 | CASRNDWDRGGNTIYF
TRBV14 | CASSHKTRDSLMNTEAFF
TRBV7-9 | CASSSWGTSGAEEQFF
TRBV7-3 | CASSRTPRGEAFF
TRBV9 | CASSPYPPQGTGNTIYF
TRBV6-1 | CASSETSSGDNEQFF
TRBV15 | CATSPDSYGYTF
TRBV4-3 | CASSQAIWPPGNSPLHF
TRBV11-2 | CASSLNRRASYYNEQFF
TRBV5-1 | CASSLGRGQETQYF
TRBV11-2 | CASRGLAGGSYNEQFF
TRBV29-1 | CSVEEARDGYTF
TRBV6-4 | CASRRQPGGNTEAFF
TRBV19 | CASSNEGTLDTEAFF
TRBV19 | CASSREKLFF
TRBV19 | CAAGDTEAFF
TRBV7-9 | CASSLGQQETQYF
TRBV9 | CASSRTGVNGELFF
TRBV20-1 | CSAPSTDTQYF
TRBV28 | CASTQGNRHYEQYF